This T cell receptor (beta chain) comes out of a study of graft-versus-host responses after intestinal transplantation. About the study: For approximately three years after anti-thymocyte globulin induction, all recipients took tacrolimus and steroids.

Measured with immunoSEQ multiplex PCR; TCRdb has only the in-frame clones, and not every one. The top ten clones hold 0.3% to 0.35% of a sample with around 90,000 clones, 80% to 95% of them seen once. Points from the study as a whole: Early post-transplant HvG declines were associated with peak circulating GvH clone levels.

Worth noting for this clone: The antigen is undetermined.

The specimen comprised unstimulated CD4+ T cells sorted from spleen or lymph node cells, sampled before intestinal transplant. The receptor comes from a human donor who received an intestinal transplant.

The CDR3: CAISVLGGNTEAFF. DNA for the CDR3: TGTGCCATCAGTGTCTTGGGAGGGAACACTGAAGCTTTCTTT. The chain combines TRBV10-3 with TRBJ1-1; D gene unclear. CDR3 length: 14 amino acids. Germline V gives CDR1 ENHRY, CDR2 SYGVKD. V was pared by 4 bases and J by 1 base, with 10 bases between.